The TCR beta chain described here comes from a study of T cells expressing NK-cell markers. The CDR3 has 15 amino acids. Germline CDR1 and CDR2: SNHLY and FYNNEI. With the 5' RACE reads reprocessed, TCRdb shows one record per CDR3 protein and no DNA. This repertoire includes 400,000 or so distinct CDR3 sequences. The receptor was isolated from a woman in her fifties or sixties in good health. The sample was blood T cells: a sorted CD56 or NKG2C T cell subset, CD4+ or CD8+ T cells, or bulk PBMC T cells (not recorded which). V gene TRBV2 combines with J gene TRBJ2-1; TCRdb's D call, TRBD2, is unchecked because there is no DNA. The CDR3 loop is CASSRERPQNNEQFF.